What follows describes a single TCR beta chain. Trimming removed 4 bases from V and 2 bases from J, with 17 bases in between. CDR1 and CDR2 (germline): SEHNR, FQNEAQ (reference sequence). This CDR3 region has 16 residues. The data stem from a study of blood T cell repertoires in COVID-19. About the research overall: Specimens from acute and convalescent COVID-19 originated in the United States, Italy and Spain.

The data were produced by immunoSEQ multiplex PCR, yet TCRdb's version contains in-frame clones alone and is incomplete. The data show approximately 66,000 clones, with about 90% seen just once and 1.4% to 1.5% held by the top ten. J is TRBJ1-2 and V is TRBV7-9; a weak D match, TRBD1 (5 bases). Sequenced material: peripheral blood. This TCR was sampled from a man aged 55 to 69 with acute or convalescent COVID-19. The CDR3 sequence: CASSSQRQGSNYGYTF. In DNA form, the CDR3 reads TGTGCCAGCAGCTCCCAAAGGCAGGGATCCAACTATGGCTACACCTTC.